Described below is a single TCR beta chain sequence and its context. Its matching antigen is unknown. The data stem from a study of T cell responses to AZD1222 COVID-19 vaccine. Repertoires were generated with immunoSEQ multiplex PCR, while TCRdb's copy carries only in-frame clones and drops some. Here the sample spans 150,000 to 180,000 clones, about nine tenths being singletons. Points from the study as a whole: Recipients of AZD1222 seropositive at baseline numbered only 6 or 7. Possibly, clonal diversity was underestimated; donors were largely white British and included more females. Repertoire sampling happened only post peak T cell response. The span of vaccine-associated CD4 TCRs extended across spike, with dominance at 160-218 and 743-854.

There are 18 residues in the CDR3. The receptor was isolated from an adult in good health. The source material was peripheral blood, sampled on day 0 of MenACWY control vaccination. The rearrangement joins TRBV12-2 to TRBJ1-1; TRBD1, the table's D call, lacks a check against the DNA. TRBV12-2 is noted as a pseudogene. In nucleotides, the CDR3 is TGTGCAAGTCGCCCCAGAAGACAGGGGGCAGCGGGTGACACTGAAGCTTTCTTT. Translated: CASRPRRQGAAGDTEAFF.